These 4 T cell receptor beta chains originate from one sample sequenced in a study of blood T cells in healthy people across ages. The authors ran a second PCR of 7 to 11 cycles using a sample-barcoded 5' primer and a J-beta primer mix. TCRdb reanalysed the 5' RACE reads using MiXCR and keeps one entry per CDR3 protein. The sample records around 1.5 million distinct CDR3 sequences, approximately 59% being singletons. The sequencing sample was made of blood. Receptors originate from a man younger than 35 in good health.

The gene calls are TRBV6-2 or TRBV6-3 and TRBJ2-1; the match to TRBD2 covers 8 bases. Looked up from germline, CDR1 is MNHEY and CDR2 is SVGEGT. The ends lost 6 bases at V and 5 bases at J; junction bases unmatched: 15. The CDR3 spans 17 residues. CDR3 amino acids: CASRNPVEQRGHNEQFF. The CDR3 DNA reads TGTGCCAGCAGAAACCCCGTAGAACAGCGGGGGCACAATGAGCAGTTCTTC.

This clonotype appeared a single time. The chain recombines TRBV9 with TRBJ2-1; 7 positions match TRBD1. After removal of 2 bases from V and 3 bases from J, the junction contained 11 bases not matched to a gene. This CDR3 is built from 17 residues. CDR1 and CDR2 from the germline V gene are SGDLS and YYNGEE. The CDR3 DNA follows: TGTGCCAGCAGCGTGGGTTGGGGACAGAGATTCTACAATGAGCAGTTCTTC. Protein sequence: CASSVGWGQRFYNEQFF.

The chain recombines TRBV6-2 or TRBV6-3 with TRBJ1-2; no firm D call. V dropped 5 bases and J dropped 1 base, with 14 bases sitting between them. Germline V gene sequence: CDR1 MNHEY, CDR2 SVGEGT. This CDR3 has 15 amino acids. The CDR3, as DNA: TGTGCCAGCAGTACACCGCCCGGGAATAACTATGGCTACACCTTC. Its protein product is CASSTPPGNNYGYTF.

The chain recombines TRBV7-9 with TRBJ1-4; no clear D gene. Germline loops: CDR1 SEHNR, CDR2 FQNEAQ (reference sequence). Trimming cost V 0 bases and J 7 bases, with 12 bases left between them. The CDR3 spans 15 residues. The CDR3 bases are TGTGCCAGCAGCTTAGCGGGCCGTCTGTCTGAAAAACTGTTTTTT. Its protein product is CASSLAGRLSEKLFF.